The 29 T cell receptor beta chains presented below share a single source sample, sequenced in a study of cytomegalovirus exposure and HLA in healthy donors listed by TCRdb under 2017. The library was obtained by the immunoSEQ multiplex PCR assay. For the multiplex PCR, a mixture combining 60 forward primers for TCR Vbeta segments and 13 reverse primers for TCR Jbeta segments was used. This is the immuneACCESS table as TCRdb keeps it, with only in-frame sequences that have V and J called. A part of the clones is gone; compared with another copy, unresolved V genes explain less than half, and the rest is unexplained. The sample data list some 89,000 clones, and about 70% of these were observed just once. The ten largest clones add up to about 7.7% of the sample. The specimen sequenced was PBMCs. Receptor source: a man in his sixties in good health and CMV-seronegative.

V gene TRBV28 combines with J gene TRBJ1-1, with 9 bases that match TRBD1. V was pared by 5 bases and J by 7 bases, with 2 bases of the junction left unmatched. Germline assignment: CDR1 MDHEN and CDR2 SYDVKM. The CDR3 extends over 12 amino acids. CDR3 in amino acids: CASSPTGGEAFF. DNA for the CDR3: TGTGCCAGCAGTCCGACAGGGGGTGAAGCTTTCTTT. The whole variable domain, remainder taken from reference TRBV28 and TRBJ1-1, is DVKVTQSSRYLVKRTGEKVFLECVQDMDHENMFWYRQDPGLGLRLIYFSYDVKMKEKGDIPEGYSVSREKKERFSLILESASTNQTSMYLCASSPTGGEAFFGQGTRLTVV.

As regards this clone: Its ends do not fully match the called genes, so a read error is possible. The rearrangement uses TRBV6-1 and TRBJ1-2; D perhaps matches TRBD1 (5 bases). Per the germline V gene, CDR1 is MNHNS and CDR2 is SASEGT. This CDR3 region has 16 residues. The CDR3 loop is CASSESWTKLMYDYTF. In DNA form, the CDR3 reads TGTGCCAGCAGTGAATCCTGGACAAAGCTAATGTATGACTACACCTTC.

V and J are TRBV10-3 and TRBJ2-2; tentative D call: TRBD2 (5 bases). Germline-derived CDR1 and CDR2 are ENHRY and SYGVKD. Trimming took 7 bases from V and 1 from J, leaving 16 bases between them. The CDR3 is 16 amino acids. The CDR3 loop reads CAIKAATAENTGELFF. The CDR3 DNA sequence: TGTGCCATCAAGGCGGCTACAGCGGAGAACACCGGGGAGCTGTTTTTT.

This chain joins TRBV14 and TRBJ2-7, with D perhaps matching TRBD2 (6 bases). Trimming removed 0 bases from V and 3 bases from J, with 15 bases in between. Germline V CDR1 and CDR2: SGHDN, FVKESK. This CDR3 is 16 amino acids long. The chain's CDR3 is CASSQEIGLAIYEQYF. CDR3 sequence (DNA): TGTGCCAGCAGCCAAGAGATAGGGCTAGCGATCTACGAGCAGTACTTC. Supplemented by reference TRBV14 and TRBJ2-7, the full variable domain reads EAGVTQFPSHSVIEKGQTVTLRCDPISGHDNLYWYRRVMGKEIKFLLHFVKESKQDESGMPNNRFLAERTGGTYSTLKVQPAELEDSGVYFCASSQEIGLAIYEQYFGPGTRLTVT.

This clone was found a few times. This chain links TRBV7-9 with TRBJ1-2; D unresolved. Germline lookup yields CDR1 SEHNR and CDR2 FQNEAQ (reference sequence). CDR3 length: 12 amino acids. Trimming stripped 4 bases from V and 4 bases from J, with 7 bases between. The CDR3 DNA reads as TGTGCCAGCAGCTCAGAAATCTATGGCTACACCTTC. This codes for CASSSEIYGYTF.

This chain uses TRBV6-5 with TRBJ1-1, with 9 bases that match TRBD1. The germline gives CDR1 MNHEY, CDR2 SVGAGI. This CDR3 is 12 amino acids long. Trimming removed 9 bases from V and 6 bases from J; junction bases left unmatched: 5. CDR3 nucleotides: TGTGCCAGGCGACAGGGGGGAGCTGAAGCTTTCTTT. Protein sequence: CARRQGGAEAFF.

In this sample, this clone turned up a few times. The CDR3 is CSVGGSGRNQPQHF. The CDR3 DNA reads as TGCAGCGTTGGAGGGAGTGGGCGCAATCAGCCCCAGCATTTT. The rearrangement links TRBV29-1 to TRBJ1-5; no clear D. CDR1 is SQVTM and CDR2 is ANQGSEA in the germline V gene. The V gene lost 4 bases and the J gene lost 2 bases, with 12 bases spanning the gap. The CDR3 has 14 amino acids.

The chain uses TRBV30 and TRBJ1-5; perhaps TRBD1 as D (6 bases). CDR3 length: 14 amino acids. Germline CDR1 reads GTSNPN; CDR2 reads SVGIG (reference sequence). The germline V and J ends were trimmed by 4 bases and 11 bases, with 21 bases remaining between them. The CDR3 here is CAWNKTGNLGTQHF. As DNA, the CDR3 is TGTGCCTGGAACAAAACAGGGAATCTCGGGACCCAGCATTTT.

The V gene is TRBV7-2, the J gene TRBJ1-5; possibly TRBD1 for D (5 bases). The CDR3 consists of 15 residues. Per the germline V gene, CDR1 is SGHTA and CDR2 is FQGNSA. Trimming took 0 bases from V and 6 from J, leaving 12 bases between them. CDR3 bases: TGTGCCAGCAGCTTAGCGTCAGGGTCCGGTCAGCCCCAGCATTTT. It translates to CASSLASGSGQPQHF.

The chain is built from TRBV18 and TRBJ2-7, with 11 bases matching TRBD1. V gave up 4 bases and J gave up 7 bases; unmatched junction bases: 6. In germline, CDR1 is KGHSH, CDR2 LQKENI. The CDR3 is 14 amino acids. The CDR3 here is CASSQGQGDSEQYF. CDR3 coding DNA: TGTGCCAGCTCACAGGGACAGGGGGATTCAGAGCAGTACTTC.

The table lists this clone with a count of one. This chain joins TRBV7-8 and TRBJ2-7; maybe TRBD1 (5 bases). Germline CDR1 is SGHVS and CDR2 is FQNEAQ. The CDR3 totals 16 residues. V gave up 4 bases and J gave up 0 bases, with 16 bases separating them. The CDR3: CASSSSGGATSYEQYF. Here the CDR3 DNA reads TGTGCCAGCAGCTCCTCCGGTGGGGCTACCTCCTACGAGCAGTACTTC.

The rearrangement joins TRBV6-5 to TRBJ2-1; D may be TRBD2 (5 bases). V was pared by 4 bases and J by 1 base, with 14 bases between. The CDR3 extends over 16 amino acids. Germline V gene data show CDR1 as MNHEY and CDR2 as SVGAGI. The CDR3 loop is CASSSESPGSYNEQFF. The CDR3 nucleotides read TGTGCCAGCAGTTCTGAGAGTCCGGGGTCCTACAATGAGCAGTTCTTC.

This clone was detected only a few times. The chain uses TRBV29-1 and TRBJ2-3, with 8 bases matching TRBD1. The V and J ends lost 6 bases and 0 bases, in that order; junction bases with no gene match: 5. Germline-derived CDR1 and CDR2 are SQVTM and ANQGSEA. This CDR3 contains 14 residues. The CDR3 sequence: CSVEGQVSTDTQYF. CDR3 nucleotides: TGCAGCGTGGAGGGACAGGTTAGCACAGATACGCAGTATTTT.

The gene calls are TRBV7-2 and TRBJ2-2, with TRBD1 identical over 8 bases. The CDR3 has 15 amino acids. V lost 3 bases to trimming and J lost 7 bases; unmatched junction nucleotides: 7. The V gene's germline CDR1 is SGHTA and CDR2 FQGNSA. In DNA form, the CDR3 reads TGTGCCAGCAGCTTGCGGCAGGGGGCGGGCGGGGAGCTGTTTTTT. It codes for CASSLRQGAGGELFF. The full variable domain, in which reference TRBV7-2 and TRBJ2-2 provide the parts outside the CDR3, is GAGVSQSPSNKVTEKGKDVELRCDPISGHTALYWYRQSLGQGLEFLIYFQGNSAPDKSGLPSDRFSAERTGGSVSTLTIQRTQQEDSAVYLCASSLRQGAGGELFFGEGSRLTVL.

A few counts support this clone. The rearrangement uses TRBV27 and TRBJ2-2, with 8 bases fitting TRBD2. V shed 4 bases, J shed 1 base, and the junction held 8 bases outside the gene matches. Germline V gene lookup returns CDR1 MNHEY and CDR2 SMNVEV (reference sequence). The CDR3 loop spans 17 amino acids. The CDR3 sequence is CASSSALTSVNTGELFF. The CDR3 coding sequence is TGTGCCAGCAGTTCCGCCTTGACTAGCGTGAACACCGGGGAGCTGTTTTTT.

V is TRBV6-1 and J is TRBJ2-5; D is uncertain. Germline CDR1 and CDR2: MNHNS and SASEGT. Trimming took off 4 bases at V and 5 bases at J, with 14 bases between the two ends. The CDR3 consists of 14 residues. For the CDR3, the DNA is TGTGCCAGCAGTGGCCTACAGCCTTGGGAGACCCAGTACTTC. It specifies CASSGLQPWETQYF.

This clone was seen just once. This chain uses TRBV28 with TRBJ1-3; D is ambiguous. The V gene's germline CDR1 is MDHEN and CDR2 SYDVKM. The CDR3 spans 14 residues. Trimming shortened V by 5 bases and J by 2 bases, and 10 bases separated the two germline ends. The CDR3 is CASSQRGTGNTIYF. The CDR3 DNA follows: TGTGCCAGCAGTCAGAGAGGCACTGGAAACACCATATATTTT.

V is TRBV15 and J is TRBJ2-3; 8 bases line up with TRBD2. CDR1 and CDR2 from the germline V gene are LNHNV and YYDKDF (reference sequence). This CDR3 region has 17 residues. V lost 3 bases to trimming and J lost 8 bases; unmatched junction nucleotides: 16. The CDR3 here is CATSSGTGRGAEGTQYF. The CDR3 region has the DNA TGTGCCACCAGCAGTGGGACGGGGCGGGGGGCCGAGGGTACGCAGTATTTT.

This CDR3 reads CASSVRAGASYEQYF. CDR3 bases: TGCGCCAGCAGCGTGCGGGCGGGGGCCTCCTACGAGCAGTACTTC. The V and J genes are TRBV5-1 and TRBJ2-7; tentatively, D is TRBD2 (7 bases). The V gene lost 4 bases and the J gene lost 0 bases, with 14 bases spanning the gap. Germline CDR1 is SGHRS and CDR2 is YFSETQ. This CDR3 has 15 residues.

The V call is TRBV7-7, the J call TRBJ2-3, with 10 nucleotides matching TRBD2. Per the germline V gene, CDR1 is SSHAT and CDR2 is FNYEAQ (reference sequence). This CDR3 has 16 amino acids. Germline trimming cut 5 bases from V and 2 bases from J; bases unmatched to any gene: 7. Here the CDR3 reads CASSRGTSADTDTQYF. CDR3 in DNA: TGTGCCAGCAGCCGCGGGACTAGCGCGGACACAGATACGCAGTATTTT.

V is TRBV2 and J is TRBJ1-3; 7 nucleotides match TRBD1. The CDR3 extends over 16 amino acids. Germline lookup yields CDR1 SNHLY and CDR2 FYNNEI. V lost 2 bases, J lost 4 bases, and 8 bases stayed unmatched. This CDR3 reads CASSEPHRGSGNTIYF. The CDR3 DNA follows: TGTGCCAGCAGTGAACCTCACAGGGGCTCCGGAAACACCATATATTTT.

This clone was seen a handful of times. The J gene is TRBJ1-2, the V gene TRBV7-9; 8 bases line up with TRBD1. The trim removed 6 bases at V and 5 bases at J, leaving 11 bases unmatched. Per the germline V gene, CDR1 is SEHNR and CDR2 is FQNEAQ (reference sequence). This CDR3 is built from 15 residues. CDR3 DNA: TGTGCCAGCAGTCTCACCGACAGGGGATTATATGGCTACACCTTC. Its protein product is CASSLTDRGLYGYTF.

The V call is TRBV7-2, the J call TRBJ2-5; no definite D call. CDR1 and CDR2 from the germline V gene are SGHTA and FQGNSA. The CDR3 totals 16 residues. The V and J ends lost 0 bases and 3 bases respectively, with 14 bases between them. The CDR3 is CASSLAVAAGKETQYF. The CDR3 bases are TGTGCCAGCAGCTTAGCCGTTGCCGCCGGTAAAGAGACCCAGTACTTC.

The chain couples TRBV5-4 to TRBJ2-7, with TRBD2 matching 7 bases. From germline, CDR1 is SGHNT and CDR2 YYREEE (reference sequence). V shed 0 bases and J 5 bases; nucleotides not matched to a gene: 2. This CDR3 contains 13 residues. In nucleotides, the CDR3 is TGTGCCAGCAGCTTGGCCGGGACTAACGAGCAGTACTTC. It specifies CASSLAGTNEQYF.

CDR3 sequence: CASSLTGRNTEAFF. The CDR3 DNA follows: TGTGCCAGCAGCTTGACAGGGAGGAACACTGAAGCTTTCTTT. The chain carries TRBV11-2 and TRBJ1-1, with 7 bases matching TRBD1. Germline V gene sequence: CDR1 SGHAT, CDR2 FQNNGV. The ends lost 3 bases at V and 1 base at J; junction bases unmatched: 2. The CDR3 length is 14 residues.

The rearrangement links TRBV28 to TRBJ1-2; possible D gene TRBD1, 6 bases. Germline V lookup: CDR1 MDHEN, CDR2 SYDVKM. V was trimmed by 7 bases and J by 4 bases, leaving 13 bases between them. The CDR3 runs to 13 residues. DNA for the CDR3: TGTGCCAGCACCCCTACAGGGTTCTATGGCTACACCTTC. It specifies CASTPTGFYGYTF.

The chain joins TRBV5-5 to TRBJ1-4, with a possible D match to TRBD1 (5 bases). The V end was cut by 3 bases, the J end by 2 bases, with 20 bases between. The length of the CDR3 is 18 residues. Per the germline V gene, CDR1 is SGHKS and CDR2 is YYEKEE (reference sequence). This CDR3 reads CASSSAFFGRATNEKLFF. The CDR3 DNA reads as TGTGCCAGCAGCTCCGCGTTTTTCGGCAGGGCCACTAATGAAAAACTGTTTTTT.

The J gene is TRBJ1-1, the V gene TRBV21-1; the D call in the table, TRBD1, was not verified against the DNA. TRBV21-1 is deemed a pseudogene. The CDR3 consists of 20 residues. Here the CDR3 reads CASSKMKQGRVIRVETEAFF. For the CDR3, the DNA is TGTGCCAGCAGCAAAATGAAACAGGGCAGGGTTATCAGGGTGGAGACTGAAGCTTTCTTT.

The chain uses TRBV5-6 and TRBJ1-2, with D hard to call. The CDR3 totals 14 residues. The V end was cut by 4 bases, the J end by 3 bases, with 13 bases between. The germline V gene has CDR1 SGHDT and CDR2 YYEEEE. The CDR3 reads CASSRADGHYGYTF. CDR3 coding DNA: TGTGCCAGCAGCAGAGCGGACGGCCACTATGGCTACACCTTC.